Given below is one TCR beta chain in context. The data are from a study of blood T cells in healthy people across ages. The wider study: Per two T cells, template switching captured roughly one barcoded beta molecule.

Healthy Caucasians from Russia aged about 6 to 95 served as donors. Isolation yielded PBMCs, at least 6.5 million per sample, in every case. Together with a sample-barcoded 5' primer, a J-beta primer mix was included in a second PCR lasting roughly 6 to 12 cycles. TCRdb re-analysed the 5' RACE reads in MiXCR, keeping a single row per CDR3 protein. The repertoire has about 1.4 million distinct CDR3 sequences, around 59% of them found once; the top ten carry 6.5% to 8.5%. The junction had 11 bases not matched to a gene; V was cut back by 3 bases and J by 3 bases. The CDR3 spans 16 residues. CDR1 and CDR2 (germline): SGHRS, YFSETQ.

Sample: blood. This rearrangement joins TRBV5-1 to TRBJ2-5, with 7 bases matching TRBD1. This TCR was recovered from a man aged 18-30 years in good health. This CDR3 reads CASSSPLTGTEETQYF. In nucleotides, the CDR3 is TGCGCCAGCAGCTCGCCATTGACAGGGACGGAAGAGACCCAGTACTTC.